The next 28 T cell receptor beta chains were all read from a single sample in a study of T-cell memory formation after mild COVID-19. MiXCR, applied by TCRdb to the 5' RACE reads, yields one record per CDR3 protein. The table lists about 560,000 distinct CDR3 sequences, about 20% of them singletons. Sequencing was carried out using PBMCs or a T cell subset sorted from them (not recorded which). Receptor source: an adult woman who had mild COVID-19 (a few samples of this study predate the infection). Cell type and time point are not known.

This clonotype was detected only a few times. V usage is TRBV4-1 and J usage is TRBJ1-2, with 7 bases that match TRBD1. The length of the CDR3 is 16 residues. The V gene end was trimmed by 4 bases and the J gene end by 2 bases; junction bases not matched to a gene: 10. Per the germline V gene, CDR1 is MGHRA and CDR2 is YSYEKL. DNA for the CDR3: TGCGCCAGCAGCCCCGCTTCCATGACAGGGAACTATGGCTACACCTTC. This sequence encodes CASSPASMTGNYGYTF.

In its sample, this clonotype was seen many times. The chain couples TRBV18 to TRBJ2-1; D not resolved. Germline CDR1 reads KGHSH; CDR2 reads LQKENI. The CDR3 covers 17 residues. V dropped 2 bases and J dropped 0 bases, with 14 bases sitting between them. CDR3 DNA sequence: TGTGCCAGCTCACCATTGGCGCTGCCAAGCTCCTACAATGAGCAGTTCTTC. It yields the protein CASSPLALPSSYNEQFF.

This clonotype was observed a few times. The V call is TRBV15, the J call TRBJ1-1, with 8 bases identical to TRBD1. Germline V lookup: CDR1 LNHNV, CDR2 YYDKDF (reference sequence). Trimming at V came to 6 bases and at J to 5 bases, leaving 11 bases not matched to a gene. The length of the CDR3 is 15 residues. CDR3 protein: CATSRTGWRDTEAFF. The CDR3 DNA follows: TGTGCCACCAGTCGGACAGGGTGGCGTGATACTGAAGCTTTCTTT.

J is TRBJ2-5 and V is TRBV20-1, with D possibly matching TRBD2 (7 bases). The CDR3 loop spans 14 amino acids. Germline V gene lookup returns CDR1 DFQATT and CDR2 SNEGSKA (reference sequence). With 2 bases removed from V and 7 bases from J, the gap between germline ends came to 17 bases. The CDR3 loop is CSARSGGQMGTQYF. The CDR3 nucleotides read TGCAGTGCTAGATCGGGGGGCCAAATGGGGACCCAGTACTTC.

This clonotype was detected ten times or more. This chain joins TRBV27 and TRBJ2-1, with D possibly TRBD2 on 6 matching bases. Germline V gene data show CDR1 as MNHEY and CDR2 as SMNVEV (reference sequence). V shed 3 bases and J shed 9 bases, with 12 bases lying between them. The CDR3 is 13 amino acids. As DNA, the CDR3 is TGTGCCAGCAGTTTGAGCCCGCGGGGTGAGCAGTTCTTC. Protein product: CASSLSPRGEQFF.

This clonotype was detected only a few times. The chain joins TRBV2 to TRBJ2-5; the D gene is possibly TRBD1 (6 bases). Trimming took off 4 bases at V and 3 bases at J, with 6 bases between the two ends. CDR1 is SNHLY, CDR2 FYNNEI, per germline. CDR3 length: 12 amino acids. DNA for the CDR3: TGTGCCAGCAGTGGGACAGAAGAGACCCAGTACTTC. Translating gives CASSGTEETQYF.

This chain joins TRBV27 and TRBJ1-2, with 7 bases that match TRBD1. Germline trimming cut 9 bases from V and 4 bases from J; bases unmatched to any gene: 8. This CDR3 has 13 amino acids. Germline V CDR1 and CDR2: MNHEY, SMNVEV (reference sequence). CDR3 sequence reads: CASWDSHTYGYTF. The CDR3 bases are TGTGCCAGTTGGGACAGCCATACCTATGGCTACACCTTC.

The rearrangement links TRBV11-2 to TRBJ2-7, with 10 bases that match TRBD2. CDR3 length: 17 residues. V shed 1 base and J 3 bases; nucleotides not matched to a gene: 9. Germline CDR1 reads SGHAT; CDR2 reads FQNNGV. CDR3 nucleotide sequence: TGTGCCAGCAGCTTAGTGGCTAGCGGGGGCCCCTACTACGAGCAGTACTTC. Amino acids: CASSLVASGGPYYEQYF.

The chain joins TRBV11-2 to TRBJ1-1, with D possibly being TRBD1 (5 bases). V lost 5 bases and J 0 bases, leaving 13 bases between the germline ends. Per the germline V gene, CDR1 is SGHAT and CDR2 is FQNNGV. This CDR3 comprises 15 residues. The CDR3: CASSPFGGLNTEAFF. CDR3 bases: TGTGCCAGCAGCCCATTCGGGGGGTTGAACACTGAAGCTTTCTTT.

J is TRBJ1-6 and V is TRBV4-1; no definite D call. The V gene's germline CDR1 is MGHRA and CDR2 YSYEKL. The CDR3 has 14 amino acids. Trimming left V 5 bases short and J 3 bases short, with 8 bases between. The CDR3 region is CASSSWDYNSPLHF. In DNA, the CDR3 is TGCGCCAGCAGCTCCTGGGACTATAATTCACCCCTCCACTTT.

J is TRBJ2-2 and V is TRBV2; TRBD2 agrees at 8 bases. In germline, CDR1 is SNHLY, CDR2 FYNNEI. The CDR3 spans 13 residues. V gave up 11 bases and J gave up 5 bases; unmatched junction bases: 7. The CDR3 DNA is TGTGCCGGGGGACTAGGAAAAACCGGGGAGCTGTTTTTT. Protein product: CAGGLGKTGELFF. Full variable domain (rest looked up from reference TRBV2 and TRBJ2-2): EPEVTQTPSHQVTQMGQEVILRCVPISNHLYFYWYRQILGQKVEFLVSFYNNEISEKSEIFDDQFSVERPDGSNFTLKIRSTKLEDSAMYFCAGGLGKTGELFFGEGSRLTVL.

The chain joins TRBV27 to TRBJ2-1; 16 bases are a match to TRBD2. This CDR3 has 18 residues. The junction had 13 bases not matched to a gene; V was cut back by 6 bases and J by 8 bases. CDR1 is MNHEY and CDR2 is SMNVEV in the germline V gene (reference sequence). The DNA of the CDR3 is TGTGCCAGCAGGCCACAGGGACTAGCGGGAGGGCCGTGGGATGAGCAGTTCTTC. As protein: CASRPQGLAGGPWDEQFF.

This clonotype turned up a few times. The chain recombines TRBV5-1 with TRBJ2-3; 7 bases map to TRBD1. The V and J ends lost 4 bases and 2 bases, in that order; junction bases with no gene match: 7. The CDR3 is 15 residues long. Per germline, CDR1 SGHRS and CDR2 YFSETQ. The chain's CDR3 is CASSTGTASTDTQYF. The CDR3 nucleotides are TGCGCCAGCAGCACCGGGACAGCCTCCACAGATACGCAGTATTTT.

This sequence joins TRBV4-1 and TRBJ1-1; the D is unclear. Germline-derived CDR1 and CDR2 are MGHRA and YSYEKL. Trimming left V 4 bases short and J 4 bases short, with 16 bases between. The CDR3 has 15 residues. DNA for the CDR3: TGCGCCAGCAGCCCCAGCCTAGGTCGCAGCACTGAAGCTTTCTTT. Its translation is CASSPSLGRSTEAFF.

This clonotype has just a few counts. This chain connects TRBV4-1 to TRBJ1-4; D remains ambiguous. CDR3 length: 13 amino acids. Germline V gene data show CDR1 as MGHRA and CDR2 as YSYEKL. V lost 4 bases and J 8 bases, leaving 11 bases between the germline ends. The CDR3 spells CASSPIVGEKLFF. The CDR3 nucleotides read TGCGCCAGCAGCCCCATCGTGGGGGAAAAACTGTTTTTT.

This clonotype showed up many times. The V call is TRBV7-9, the J call TRBJ2-2; the D gene could be TRBD1 or TRBD2 (5 bases each). Germline assignment: CDR1 SEHNR and CDR2 FQNEAQ (reference sequence). CDR3 size: 13 residues. With 3 bases removed from V and 3 bases from J, the gap between germline ends came to 5 bases. CDR3 region: CASSLGHTGELFF. The CDR3 coding sequence is TGTGCCAGCAGCTTGGGACACACCGGGGAGCTGTTTTTT.

This clonotype was counted only a few times. The chain links TRBV5-1 to TRBJ1-4; D ambiguous. Trimming shortened V by 4 bases and J by 8 bases, and 18 bases separated the two germline ends. The CDR3 sequence is 15 residues long. CDR1 SGHRS and CDR2 YFSETQ come from the germline V gene. For the CDR3, the DNA is TGCGCCAGCAGCGTGACCCCGGGGTCGGGGGAAAAACTGTTTTTT. Its protein is CASSVTPGSGEKLFF. The whole variable domain, filled in from reference TRBV5-1 and TRBJ1-4, reads KAGVTQTPRYLIKTRGQQVTLSCSPISGHRSVSWYQQTPGQGLQFLFEYFSETQRNKGNFPGRFSGRQFSNSRSEMNVSTLELGDSALYLCASSVTPGSGEKLFFGSGTQLSVL.

The CDR3 here is CASSPGPAAGGQETQYF. The CDR3 DNA reads TGTGCCAGCAGCCCAGGTCCCGCAGCTGGAGGGCAAGAGACCCAGTACTTC. The V call is TRBV13, the J call TRBJ2-5; a weak D match, TRBD2 (6 bases). CDR3 length: 17 amino acids. CDR1 is PRHDT, CDR2 FYEKMQ, per germline (reference sequence). Trimming took 5 bases from V and 2 from J, leaving 21 bases between them.

CDR3 coding DNA: TGTGCCAGCTCACTCTCGACGGCAGGCGGTCAGCCCCAGCATTTT. Residues: CASSLSTAGGQPQHF. The chain links TRBV18 to TRBJ1-5, with D unresolved. Germline loops: CDR1 KGHSH, CDR2 LQKENI. CDR3 length equals 15 residues. With 4 bases removed from V and 6 bases from J, the gap between germline ends came to 16 bases. The complete variable domain, with remaining parts taken from reference TRBV18 and TRBJ1-5, reads NAGVMQNPRHLVRRRGQEARLRCSPMKGHSHVYWYRQLPEEGLKFMVYLQKENIIDESGMPKERFSAEFPKEGPSILRIQQVVRGDSAAYFCASSLSTAGGQPQHFGDGTRLSIL.

V and J are TRBV5-1 and TRBJ2-5; 7 bases fit TRBD2. The CDR3 covers 14 residues. J gave up 7 bases and V 0 bases, and 6 bases lay outside the gene matches. The V gene's germline CDR1 is SGHRS and CDR2 YFSETQ. The CDR3 DNA follows: TGCGCCAGCAGCTTGGAGGGGTCGGGGGGGACCCAGTACTTC. This sequence encodes CASSLEGSGGTQYF.

V usage is TRBV2 and J usage is TRBJ2-5, with D possibly matching TRBD1 (6 bases). Germline CDR1 SNHLY, CDR2 FYNNEI. The V end was cut by 2 bases, the J end by 7 bases, with 23 bases between. This CDR3 is built from 17 residues. CDR3 DNA sequence: TGTGCCAGCAGTGAACCTCCGGGACAACCCTTCGGACGGACCCAGTACTTC. Translation gives CASSEPPGQPFGRTQYF.

This clonotype was seen many times. This chain joins TRBV9 and TRBJ2-7; 9 nucleotides agree with TRBD1. CDR1 is SGDLS and CDR2 is YYNGEE in the germline V gene. The CDR3 is made up of 13 amino acids. The V and J ends lost 7 bases and 1 base, in that order; junction bases with no gene match: 3. The CDR3 protein is CASADRGSYEQYF. CDR3 in DNA: TGTGCCAGCGCGGACAGGGGATCCTACGAGCAGTACTTC.

The chain has TRBV7-2 and TRBJ2-2, with 10 bases aligning to TRBD2. CDR1 is SGHTA, CDR2 FQGNSA, per germline. The CDR3 is made up of 16 amino acids. Trimming cost V 2 bases and J 5 bases; bases outside gene matches: 5. The CDR3 DNA follows: TGTGCCAGCAGCTTACTAGCGGGAGCGAGTACCGGGGAGCTGTTTTTT. Protein product: CASSLLAGASTGELFF. The variable domain in full, completed from reference TRBV7-2 and TRBJ2-2, reads GAGVSQSPSNKVTEKGKDVELRCDPISGHTALYWYRQSLGQGLEFLIYFQGNSAPDKSGLPSDRFSAERTGGSVSTLTIQRTQQEDSAVYLCASSLLAGASTGELFFGEGSRLTVL.

The CDR3 here is CASSLSREGGEQYF. As DNA, the CDR3 is TGTGCCAGCAGCTTAAGTCGGGAGGGAGGCGAGCAGTACTTC. This chain connects TRBV7-3 to TRBJ2-7; 8 bases map to TRBD2. Trimming took 1 base from V and 6 from J; bases not matched to a gene: 5. Germline loops: CDR1 SGHTA, CDR2 FQGTGA. The CDR3 totals 14 residues. The full variable domain, completed using reference TRBV7-3 and TRBJ2-7, is GAGVSQTPSNKVTEKGKYVELRCDPISGHTALYWYRQSLGQGPEFLIYFQGTGAADDSGLPNDRFFAVRPEGSVSTLKIQRTERGDSAVYLCASSLSREGGEQYFGPGTRLTVT.

This clonotype appeared a few times. This chain links TRBV19 with TRBJ1-6, with TRBD1 matching over 8 bases. CDR3 length: 15 residues. J lost 9 bases, V lost 5 bases, and 9 bases had no gene match. In germline, CDR1 is LNHDA, CDR2 SQIVND (reference sequence). The CDR3 sequence is CASSSQTGDGSPLHF. CDR3 nucleotide sequence: TGTGCCAGTAGTTCCCAGACAGGGGATGGTTCACCCCTCCACTTT.

This clonotype has a handful of counts. The chain combines TRBV5-1 with TRBJ2-2, with 8 bases identical to TRBD1. Germline V lookup: CDR1 SGHRS, CDR2 YFSETQ. CDR3 length: 14 amino acids. V lost 3 bases to trimming and J lost 7 bases; unmatched junction nucleotides: 5. CDR3 nucleotides: TGCGCCAGCAGCTGGGACAGGCCGGGCGGGGAGCTGTTTTTT. Its protein product is CASSWDRPGGELFF.

This clonotype was counted only a few times. This chain joins TRBV15 and TRBJ1-1, with D unresolved. The CDR3 spans 13 residues. Trimming left V 0 bases short and J 7 bases short, with 9 bases between. Germline CDR1 and CDR2: LNHNV and YYDKDF (reference sequence). CDR3 nucleotides: TGTGCCACCAGCAGAGATCCGGCCGATGAAGCTTTCTTT. Residues: CATSRDPADEAFF.

The CDR3 here is CSVEVSTVSGYTF. The CDR3 bases are TGCAGCGTTGAAGTGTCGACAGTCTCTGGCTACACCTTC. The chain uses TRBV29-1 and TRBJ1-2; TRBD1 is a possible D gene (5 bases). The CDR3 has 13 residues. Trimming stripped 1 base from V and 7 bases from J, with 13 bases between. Germline CDR1 is SQVTM and CDR2 is ANQGSEA. The complete variable domain, with remaining parts taken from reference TRBV29-1 and TRBJ1-2, reads SAVISQKPSRDICQRGTSLTIQCQVDSQVTMMFWYRQQPGQSLTLIATANQGSEATYESGFVIDKFPISRPNLTFSTLTVSNMSPEDSSIYLCSVEVSTVSGYTFGSGTRLTVV.